This T cell receptor (beta chain) was profiled in a study of blood T cell repertoires in COVID-19. Turning to the study itself: In each case, the material was cDNA or gDNA derived from T cells, B-cell-depleted T cells, or PBMCs.

The CDR3 runs to 14 residues. Germline-derived CDR1 and CDR2 are SNHLY and FYNNEI. V shed 7 bases and J shed 2 bases, with 14 bases lying between them. Authors' methods: Researchers report that nucleated cell counts were estimated from reference gene primer amplification. Clones were sequenced by immunoSEQ multiplex PCR, and TCRdb holds only the in-frame ones, with some missing. The V and J calls and the clone size are those of that table, but D and trimming were determined from the DNA. Of more than 200,000 clones detected, 75% to 90% appear once; the ten largest clones hold about 2%. Sequenced: peripheral blood. The chain uses TRBV2 and TRBJ1-1; D remains ambiguous. The receptor comes from a man younger than 40 with active or convalescent COVID-19. The DNA of the CDR3 is TGTGCCAGCATAGAGGACGGGGTTAACACTGAAGCTTTCTTT. Protein: CASIEDGVNTEAFF.